These T cell receptor beta chains were read from a single sample in a study of blood T cell repertoires in COVID-19. Some clones are missing from TCRdb's copy, which holds only in-frame ones; the method was immunoSEQ multiplex PCR. The sample holds a few hundred thousand clones, approximately 90% seen once. Sequencing was done on a sample of PBMCs or T cells enriched from blood (not recorded which). Every receptor here comes from a man in his thirties or forties who had recovered from COVID-19. Both conserved end residues are trimmed from each CDR3.

j_call | v_call | cdr3_aa
TRBJ2-6 | TRBV25-1 | ASSDGSGANVLT
TRBJ2-1 | TRBV4-2 | ASSQETGLLHNEQF
TRBJ1-6 | TRBV27 | ASSTGQGGNSPLH
TRBJ2-7 | TRBV27 | ASSRLAGYYEQY
TRBJ1-5 | TRBV30 | AWSSTGERPQH
TRBJ2-7 | TRBV12-3/TRBV12-4 | ASSRYYEQY
TRBJ2-1 | TRBV28 | ASSLAGGYNEQF
TRBJ2-5 | TRBV19 | ASSIGWGGERIAEETQY
TRBJ2-7 | TRBV29-1 | SVASGTYEQY
TRBJ2-7 | TRBV27 | ASRWTVVTYEQY
TRBJ1-2 | TRBV4-3 | ASSPPPGQYRYGYT
TRBJ2-1 | TRBV27 | ASSLGSGAYNEQF
TRBJ1-5 | TRBV4-3 | ASSPFRGSNQPQH
TRBJ2-5 | TRBV2 | ASIQGNQETQY
TRBJ1-1 | TRBV7-9 | ASSLVRTDEAF
TRBJ2-3 | TRBV15 | ATRRLGGDTQY
TRBJ1-3 | TRBV11-2 | ASSLENRAPGNTIY
TRBJ1-5 | TRBV19 | ASSIGTAAEPQH
TRBJ2-1 | TRBV5-4 | ASSPGHDRIRLGEQF
TRBJ2-2 | TRBV9 | ASSVGSQGANTGELF
TRBJ1-2 | TRBV10-3 | AISEGTVEFT
TRBJ1-4 | TRBV9 | ASSPQGAWEKLF
TRBJ2-5 | TRBV4-1 | ASSQVTGVRETQY
TRBJ2-2 | TRBV5-5 | ASSLRAGMNTGELF
TRBJ2-7 | TRBV6-2/TRBV6-3 | ASSWTGTDYEQY
TRBJ2-2 | TRBV5-5 | ASSFMPTTTNTGELF
TRBJ1-5 | TRBV6-2/TRBV6-3 | ASSYSTGGNQPQH
TRBJ1-4 | TRBV5-1 | ASSYDRVGEKLF
TRBJ1-1 | TRBV13 | ASSLGRGSMNTEAF
TRBJ2-1 | TRBV1 | TSSVESSGRVSYNEQF
TRBJ2-7 | TRBV5-8 | ASSFTGQGIYEQY
TRBJ1-2 | TRBV12-3/TRBV12-4 | ASRQGNYGYT
TRBJ2-7 | TRBV6-5 | ASSRTSGIGEQY
TRBJ1-2 | TRBV13 | ASSPTGTDYGYT
TRBJ2-5 | TRBV18 | ASSPGLGQETQY
TRBJ1-6 | TRBV7-2 | ASSLGRDSNSPLH
TRBJ2-7 | TRBV18 | ASSRTGSYEQY
TRBJ1-6 | TRBV6-5 | ASSYSGARNSPLH
TRBJ2-7 | TRBV7-2 | ASSSGTGYEQY
TRBJ2-1 | TRBV9 | ASSVGGGGEQF
TRBJ2-1 | TRBV14 | ASSQVRSSGITFYNEQF
TRBJ1-1 | TRBV4-1 | ASSQGNGGFTEAF
TRBJ2-3 | TRBV4-3 | ASSQDIRTVNTDTQY
TRBJ2-7 | TRBV30 | AWRSRTGGYEQY
TRBJ2-1 | TRBV6-2/TRBV6-3 | ASSYPDRGGNEQF
TRBJ1-5 | TRBV28 | ASSPTTGFYSNQPQH
TRBJ1-4 | TRBV19 | ASRRATNEKLF
TRBJ1-1 | TRBV6-1 | ASSDGQFSTEAF
TRBJ2-6 | TRBV4-2 | ASSQDSSSGANVLT
TRBJ2-7 | TRBV7-9 | ASSLVSARPYEQY
TRBJ2-7 | TRBV6-1 | ASSEGTVYEQY
TRBJ1-2 | TRBV5-1 | ASSQTANDYT
TRBJ2-7 | TRBV19 | ASSIRDRANEQY
TRBJ1-5 | TRBV19 | ASSIPVAGRNQPQH
TRBJ1-1 | TRBV29-1 | SVDRGRNTEAF
TRBJ1-1 | TRBV7-9 | ASSLLRDRNTEAF
TRBJ2-3 | TRBV18 | ASSEGLASTDTQY